This TCR beta chain was sequenced during a study of blood T cell repertoires in COVID-19. Across the study: Both acute and convalescent COVID-19 samples were obtained from the United States, Italy and Spain.

This CDR3 contains 17 residues. In germline, CDR1 is SEHNR, CDR2 FQNEAQ (reference sequence). With 5 bases clipped from V and 3 bases from J, the junction kept 11 bases outside the gene matches. The method was immunoSEQ multiplex PCR; TCRdb's version includes in-frame clones alone and lacks a portion of them. The sample lists more than 150,000 clones, roughly 92% occurring once. The origin of this receptor is a man under 40 with COVID-19, enrolled during active disease. The genes are TRBV7-9 and TRBJ1-5, with TRBD1 identical over 9 bases. Sequenced material: peripheral blood. CDR3 sequence reads: CASSNQTGTGNNQPQHF. CDR3 nucleotides: TGTGCCAGCAGCAACCAGACCGGGACAGGGAACAATCAGCCCCAGCATTTT. Combining the CDR3 with reference TRBV7-9 and TRBJ1-5 gives the whole variable domain DTGVSQNPRHKITKRGQNVTFRCDPISEHNRLYWYRQTLGQGPEFLTYFQNEAQLEKSRLLSDRFSAERPKGSFSTLEIQRTEQGDSAMYLCASSNQTGTGNNQPQHFGDGTRLSIL.